A selection of T cell receptor beta chains follows, all from one sample in a study of Graves' ophthalmopathy and Graves' hyperthyroidism. TCRdb reprocessed the multiplex PCR reads with MiXCR, giving one entry per CDR3 protein. The profile shows 340,000 or so distinct CDR3 sequences, 15% to 20% of them singletons. Material: peripheral blood. All receptors come from an adult man with Graves' ophthalmopathy. Both conserved end residues are part of each CDR3. A D gene is named only where the DNA matches it firmly. For some rows the clone size is stated as once, few or many, or as a class when expanded; others skip it.

>TRBJ1-1|TRBV29-1|.|many
TGCAGCGCCATACCCAGGGTAAGCACTGAAGCTTTCTTT
CSAIPRVSTEAFF
>TRBJ2-4|TRBV11-2|TRBD1|many
TGTGCCAGCAGCCCAGGGACAGAAAACATTCAGTACTTC
CASSPGTENIQYF
>TRBJ2-7|TRBV12-3/TRBV12-4|TRBD1|many
TGTGCCAGCAGTTCACGCTCGGACAGGGGCTACGAGCAGTACTTC
CASSSRSDRGYEQYF
>TRBJ2-7|TRBV4-2|TRBD2|.
TGTGCCAGCAGCCACTTAGCGGGGGATTCTACCTACGAGCAGTACTTC
CASSHLAGDSTYEQYF
>TRBJ1-5|TRBV10-3|TRBD1|many
TGTGCCATCAGTGAGTCGGGACAGGGGGCTGGGGGCAATCAGCCCCAGCATTTT
CAISESGQGAGGNQPQHF
>TRBJ2-2|TRBV27|.|many
TGTGCCAGCACTACGACAGCTACCGGGGAGCTGTTTTTT
CASTTTATGELFF
>TRBJ1-5|TRBV4-1|.|many
TGCGCCAGCAGCCAACCAGGGGTTTTACAGCCCCAGCATTTT
CASSQPGVLQPQHF
>TRBJ1-6|TRBV6-5|.|many
TGTGCCAGCAGTTACTCGACGGCGGGTGATAATTCACCCCTCCACTTT
CASSYSTAGDNSPLHF
>TRBJ1-1|TRBV15|.|many
TGTGCCACCAGCAGAGAACGCCCCACCAGCAACGGAGCTTTCTTT
CATSRERPTSNGAFF
>TRBJ1-2|TRBV11-1|.|many
TGTGCCAGCAGCTTACAGCAACTGTGGGCCTATGGCTACACCTTC
CASSLQQLWAYGYTF
>TRBJ2-7|TRBV12-3/TRBV12-4|TRBD1|few
TGTGCCAGCGGGGGACAGCCCTACGAGCAGTACTTC
CASGGQPYEQYF
>TRBJ2-7|TRBV20-1|.|many
TGCAGTGCTAGATTGAACTACGAGCAGTACTTC
CSARLNYEQYF
>TRBJ1-1|TRBV28|.|.
TGTGCCAGCAGTTTATTACCAGCCTCAATGAACACTGAAGCTTTCTTT
CASSLLPASMNTEAFF
>TRBJ1-5|TRBV20-1|TRBD1|.
TGCAGGAGATACCGGGACAGGGTAGTACAGCCCCAGCATTTT
CRRYRDRVVQPQHF
>TRBJ1-6|TRBV6-1|.|many
TGTGCCAGCCTCCGGGGGAATGATTCACCCCTCCACTTT
CASLRGNDSPLHF
>TRBJ2-7|TRBV6-2/TRBV6-3|.|many
TGTGCCAGCAGTTACTCGCCCACTGTCTACGAGCAGTACTTC
CASSYSPTVYEQYF
>TRBJ1-6|TRBV7-8|TRBD1|many
TGTGCCAGCAGCTTAGGGGGGACAGGGTCCTATAATTCACCCCTCCACTTT
CASSLGGTGSYNSPLHF
>TRBJ2-2|TRBV7-3|.|many
TGTGCCAGCAGCTTAAATGCAGGGATGTTGACCGGGGAGCTGTTTTTT
CASSLNAGMLTGELFF
>TRBJ2-7|TRBV10-3|.|many
TGTGCCATCAGCGCATCGGACGAGCAGTACTTC
CAISASDEQYF
>TRBJ2-5|TRBV30|.|many
TGTGCCTGGAGTGTGGCGATTCGGGGGGCCGGGGAGACCCAGTACTTC
CAWSVAIRGAGETQYF
>TRBJ2-7|TRBV9|.|many
TGTGCCAGCAGCGTACTACCGGAAGGGTCCTCCTACGAGCAGTACTTC
CASSVLPEGSSYEQYF
>TRBJ1-5|TRBV18|.|many
TGTGCCAGCTCACCTAATCAGCCCCAGCATTTT
CASSPNQPQHF
>TRBJ2-7|TRBV5-6|.|many
TGTGCCAGCAGCGTGGACATTTCCTACGAGCAGTACTTC
CASSVDISYEQYF
>TRBJ1-5|TRBV5-1|.|many
TGCGCCAGCAGCTTGGGGGATACTGGCAATCAGCCCCAGCATTTT
CASSLGDTGNQPQHF
>TRBJ2-7|TRBV4-3|TRBD2|many
TGCGCCAGCAGCCGAGGGCGGGGGGACTCCTACGAGCAGTACTTC
CASSRGRGDSYEQYF
>TRBJ2-7|TRBV7-9|TRBD2|many
TGTGCCAGCAGCCCTACTAGCGGGGTCTCCTACGAGCAGTACTTC
CASSPTSGVSYEQYF
>TRBJ1-1|TRBV12-3/TRBV12-4|.|.
TGTGCCAGCAGTTTTTATAGCCGCGGAGCTTTCTTT
CASSFYSRGAFF
>TRBJ2-5|TRBV6-5|TRBD1|many
TGTGCCAGCAGTTACTCGGGGACAGGGGGCAGAGAGACCCAGTACTTC
CASSYSGTGGRETQYF
>TRBJ1-1|TRBV6-1|.|many
TGTGCCAGCAGGGAAGTAAAAGCTTTCTTT
CASREVKAFF
>TRBJ2-2|TRBV9|.|many
TGTGCCAGCAGCGTAACCGACACCGGGGAGCTGTTTTTT
CASSVTDTGELFF
>TRBJ1-1|TRBV30|.|many
TGTGCCTGGAGTTCGCAGGCCGCTTTCTTT
CAWSSQAAFF
>TRBJ1-5|TRBV20-1|.|many
TGCAGTGCCCTGTTGGGGGATCAGCCCCAGCATTTT
CSALLGDQPQHF
>TRBJ1-6|TRBV20-1|.|.
TGCAGTGGGGAGGCACAGGCGAATTCACCCCTCCACTTT
CSGEAQANSPLHF
>TRBJ2-7|TRBV4-2|.|many
TGTGCCAGCAGCCAAGAAGGAGGGAGAACCTACGAGCAGTACTTC
CASSQEGGRTYEQYF
>TRBJ2-7|TRBV6-5|.|many
TGTGCCAGCAGTTCCCTCAGGCAAAACTCCTACGAGCAGTACTTC
CASSSLRQNSYEQYF
>TRBJ1-3|TRBV7-3|TRBD1|once
TGTGCCAGCAGCTTGACAGGGATCCCTGGAAACACCATATATTTT
CASSLTGIPGNTIYF
>TRBJ1-1|TRBV25-1|.|many
TGTGCCAGCAGTGAATTTGGCTTCATGAACACTGAAGCTTTCTTT
CASSEFGFMNTEAFF
>TRBJ1-1|TRBV24-1|.|many
TGTGCCACCAGTTCTGAGGGAATGAACACTGAAGCTTTCTTT
CATSSEGMNTEAFF
>TRBJ1-1|TRBV12-3/TRBV12-4|.|.
TGTGCCAGCAGTTTTGCCAGGAATACTGAAGCTTTCTTT
CASSFARNTEAFF
>TRBJ2-5|TRBV9|.|.
TGTGCCAGCAGCGTAGCCAGCTGGGGGGTAGAGACCCAGTACTTC
CASSVASWGVETQYF
>TRBJ2-5|TRBV5-1|TRBD2|many
TGCGCCAGCAGCTTGGTTGGGAGGGCCGAAGAGACCCAGTACTTC
CASSLVGRAEETQYF